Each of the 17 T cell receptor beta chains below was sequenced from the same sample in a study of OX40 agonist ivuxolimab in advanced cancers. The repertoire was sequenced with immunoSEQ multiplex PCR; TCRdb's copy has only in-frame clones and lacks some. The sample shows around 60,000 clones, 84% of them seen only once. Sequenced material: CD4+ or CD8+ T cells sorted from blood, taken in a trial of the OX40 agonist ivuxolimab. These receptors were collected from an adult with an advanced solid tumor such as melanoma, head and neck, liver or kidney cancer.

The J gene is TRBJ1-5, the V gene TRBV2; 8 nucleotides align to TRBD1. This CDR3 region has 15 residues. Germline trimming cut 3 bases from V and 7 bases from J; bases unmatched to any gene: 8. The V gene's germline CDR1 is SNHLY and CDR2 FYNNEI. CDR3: CASSDRGPPTQPQHF. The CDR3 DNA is TGTGCCAGCAGTGACAGGGGGCCACCAACCCAGCCCCAGCATTTT.

CDR3 sequence reads: CASSIQGFRTGANVLTF. The CDR3 nucleotides are TGTGCCAGTAGTATACAGGGATTTAGAACTGGGGCCAACGTCCTGACTTTC. This sequence joins TRBV19 and TRBJ2-6, with D possibly matching TRBD1 (5 bases). The ends were cut back, 2 bases at V and 2 bases at J, with 13 bases in the middle. Per the germline V gene, CDR1 is LNHDA and CDR2 is SQIVND (reference sequence). This CDR3 spans 17 amino acids.

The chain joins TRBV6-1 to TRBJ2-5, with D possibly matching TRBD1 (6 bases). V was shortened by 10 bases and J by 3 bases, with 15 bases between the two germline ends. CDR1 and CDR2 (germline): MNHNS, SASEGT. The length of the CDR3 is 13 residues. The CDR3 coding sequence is TGTGCCACCGAATTGACAGGAAAAGAGACCCAGTACTTC. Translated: CATELTGKETQYF.

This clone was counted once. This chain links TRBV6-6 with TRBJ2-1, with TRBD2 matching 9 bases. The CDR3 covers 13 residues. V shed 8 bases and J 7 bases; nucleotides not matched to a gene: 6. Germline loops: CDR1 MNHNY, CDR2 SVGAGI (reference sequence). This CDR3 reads CASVAGGINEQFF. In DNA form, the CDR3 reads TGTGCCAGCGTGGCGGGAGGGATAAATGAGCAGTTCTTC.

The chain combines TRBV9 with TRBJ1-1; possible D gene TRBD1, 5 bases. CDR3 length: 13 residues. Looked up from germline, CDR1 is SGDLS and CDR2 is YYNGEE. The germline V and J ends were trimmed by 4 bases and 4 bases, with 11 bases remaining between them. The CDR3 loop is CASSPGGGTEAFF. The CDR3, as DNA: TGTGCCAGCAGCCCGGGCGGGGGCACTGAAGCTTTCTTT.

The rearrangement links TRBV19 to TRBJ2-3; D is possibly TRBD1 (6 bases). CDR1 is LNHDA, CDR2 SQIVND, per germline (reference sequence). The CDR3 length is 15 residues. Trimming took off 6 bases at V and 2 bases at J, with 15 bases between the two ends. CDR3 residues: CASRTLGQSTDTQYF. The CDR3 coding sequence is TGTGCCAGTAGGACCCTTGGACAGTCCACAGATACGCAGTATTTT.

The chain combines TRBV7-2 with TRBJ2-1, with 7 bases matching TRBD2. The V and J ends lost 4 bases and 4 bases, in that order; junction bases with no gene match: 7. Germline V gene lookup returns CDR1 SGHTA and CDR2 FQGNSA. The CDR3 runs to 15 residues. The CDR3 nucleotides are TGTGCCAGCAGCTCTGGACTAGTGTCTTACAATGAGCAGTTCTTC. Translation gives CASSSGLVSYNEQFF.

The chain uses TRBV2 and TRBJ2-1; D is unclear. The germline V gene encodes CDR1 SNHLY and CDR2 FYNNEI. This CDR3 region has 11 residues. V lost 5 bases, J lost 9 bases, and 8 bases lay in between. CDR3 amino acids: CASSNFGEQFF. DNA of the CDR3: TGTGCCAGCAGTAACTTCGGTGAGCAGTTCTTC.

For the CDR3, the DNA is TGCAGCGCCAGATCGGACAGGGGGGAGGCTGGGGAGCAGTACTTC. Translation: CSARSDRGEAGEQYF. V gene TRBV29-1 combines with J gene TRBJ2-7; 10 bases agree with TRBD1. CDR1 is SQVTM, CDR2 ANQGSEA, per germline. V shed 7 bases, J shed 7 bases, and the junction held 16 bases outside the gene matches. The CDR3 covers 15 residues.

The CDR3 DNA is TGTGCCAGCAGCTTAGGGCCGATGAATGAGCAGTTCTTC. Translated: CASSLGPMNEQFF. This sequence joins TRBV7-3 and TRBJ2-1; D not resolved. CDR1 and CDR2 (germline): SGHTA, FQGTGA. Trimming pared 2 bases from V and 7 bases from J, leaving 9 bases between. The CDR3 loop spans 13 amino acids.

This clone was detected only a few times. CDR3 protein: CASIGQGDTEAFF. CDR3 nucleotide sequence: TGTGCCAGTATTGGACAGGGAGACACTGAAGCTTTCTTT. This chain uses TRBV19 with TRBJ1-1, with TRBD1 matching over 8 bases. Per the germline V gene, CDR1 is LNHDA and CDR2 is SQIVND (reference sequence). Unmatched junction bases numbered 4, after V lost 7 bases and J lost 3 bases. The CDR3 length is 13 residues.

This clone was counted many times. This CDR3 reads CASTGGPTDTQYF. In nucleotides, the CDR3 is TGTGCCAGCACGGGCGGACCCACAGATACGCAGTATTTT. The rearrangement uses TRBV18 and TRBJ2-3; D unresolved. This CDR3 is built from 13 residues. The germline gives CDR1 KGHSH, CDR2 LQKENI. Trimming took off 8 bases at V and 2 bases at J, with 11 bases between the two ends.

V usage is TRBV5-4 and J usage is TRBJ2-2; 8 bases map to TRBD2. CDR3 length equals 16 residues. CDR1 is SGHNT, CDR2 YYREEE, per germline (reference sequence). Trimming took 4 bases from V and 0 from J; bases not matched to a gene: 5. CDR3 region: CASSPAGGTNTGELFF. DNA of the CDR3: TGTGCCAGCAGCCCGGCGGGGGGCACGAACACCGGGGAGCTGTTTTTT.

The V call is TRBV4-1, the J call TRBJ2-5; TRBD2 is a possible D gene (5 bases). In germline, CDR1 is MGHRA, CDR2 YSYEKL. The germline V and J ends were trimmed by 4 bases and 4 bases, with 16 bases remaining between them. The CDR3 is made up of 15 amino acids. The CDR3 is CASSLSSRAGETQYF. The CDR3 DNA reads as TGCGCCAGCAGCCTTTCATCGAGGGCAGGAGAGACCCAGTACTTC.

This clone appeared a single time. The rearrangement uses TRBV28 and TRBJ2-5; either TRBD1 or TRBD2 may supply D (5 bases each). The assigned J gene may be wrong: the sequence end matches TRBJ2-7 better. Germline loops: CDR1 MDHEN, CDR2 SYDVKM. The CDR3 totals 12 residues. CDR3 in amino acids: CASRSGSYEQYF. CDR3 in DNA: TGTGCCAGCAGGTCAGGGAGCTACGAGCAGTACTTC.

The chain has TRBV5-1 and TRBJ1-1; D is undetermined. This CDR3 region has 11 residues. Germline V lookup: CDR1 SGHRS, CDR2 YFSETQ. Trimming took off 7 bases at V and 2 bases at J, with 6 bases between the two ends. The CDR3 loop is CASRQNTEAFF. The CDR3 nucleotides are TGCGCCAGCCGCCAAAACACTGAAGCTTTCTTT.

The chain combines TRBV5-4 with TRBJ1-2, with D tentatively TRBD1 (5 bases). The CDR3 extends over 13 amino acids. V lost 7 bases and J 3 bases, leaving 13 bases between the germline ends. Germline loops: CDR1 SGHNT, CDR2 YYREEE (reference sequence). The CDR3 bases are TGTGCCAGCGGGACTCAAAGGGACTATGGCTACACCTTC. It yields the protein CASGTQRDYGYTF.